This entry concerns a single T cell receptor beta chain. This entry belongs to a study of blood T cell repertoires in COVID-19. Study summary: Samples came from the United States, Italy and Spain, spanning acute and convalescent COVID-19. PBMCs, B-cell-depleted T cells, or T cells provided the cDNA or gDNA that made up the material.

Original processing methods: Reference gene primer amplification gave nucleated cell count estimates. Sequencing used immunoSEQ multiplex PCR; TCRdb keeps in-frame clones, though not all of them. V, J and clone size were drawn from that table, and D and trimming were deduced from the DNA. Of about 50,000 clones in the sample, around 83% were seen once. Germline-derived CDR1 and CDR2 are WNHNN and SYGVQD (reference sequence). This CDR3 comprises 18 residues. V shed 7 bases, J shed 1 base, and the junction held 10 bases outside the gene matches. The chain has TRBV10-1 and TRBJ2-6, with TRBD1 identical over 10 bases. Sequencing input: peripheral blood. This TCR was recovered from a human donor in a cohort sampled during active COVID-19. This CDR3 is CASTPTTGGVSGANVLTF. CDR3 DNA sequence: TGCGCCAGCACCCCGACGACAGGGGGCGTGTCTGGGGCCAACGTCCTGACTTTC.